Following are 9 T cell receptor beta chains from one sample sequenced in a study of vaccination and CD4 T cells after COVID-19 (dated by TCRdb to between 2022 and 2023). Antigens of these TCRs are unknown. What the treatment or condition label conveys for this sample: approximately nine-day PBMC culture with coronavirus spike peptide pools or control peptides (ViraFEST assay). The library was obtained by PCR. Sequenced on an Illumina iSeq 100. DNA from cultured CD4+ T cells underwent TCR sequencing with the Oncomine TCR Beta short-read assay at the Johns Hopkins FTIC core. TCRdb trimmed public reads at Q25 via fastp, called clones via MiXCR and kept in-frame beta chains. CDR3 protein sequences are deduplicated, and each keeps its most common genes and DNA. The sample contains about 17,000 distinct CDR3 sequences, around 35% of them found a single time. The top ten constitute around an eighth of the sample.

Sequencing was carried out using CD4+ T cells from blood, cultured in vitro. The receptors were sampled from a human donor who had recovered from COVID-19.

Note on this clonotype: A clone one base away is much larger, so this may be a read error. This chain links TRBV6-1 with TRBJ2-7; 7 bases are a match to TRBD2. V shed 5 bases and J 3 bases; nucleotides not matched to a gene: 7. Germline V gene lookup returns CDR1 MNHNS and CDR2 SASEGT. The CDR3 runs 14 residues. The CDR3 DNA follows: TGTGCCAGCAGTCGGACTAGAGGGAGCTACGAGCAGTACTTC. As protein: CASSRTRGSYEQYF.

In its sample, this clonotype was seen a few times. The chain recombines TRBV28 with TRBJ2-5, with D perhaps TRBD1 or TRBD2 (5 bases each). Trimming took off 5 bases at V and 4 bases at J, with 14 bases between the two ends. The length of the CDR3 is 14 residues. Germline V gene data show CDR1 as MDHEN and CDR2 as SYDVKM. The CDR3 DNA sequence: TGTGCCAGCAGTGCTCGAGCCGGGACAGAGACCCAGTACTTC. It yields the protein CASSARAGTETQYF.

This clonotype was recorded a few times. V gene TRBV20-1 combines with J gene TRBJ1-1, with no clear D. The CDR3 extends over 12 amino acids. V lost 2 bases and J 1 base, leaving 5 bases between the germline ends. Germline values: CDR1 DFQATT, CDR2 SNEGSKA (reference sequence). CDR3 nucleotides: TGCAGTGCTAGATCACGGAACACTGAAGCTTTCTTT. Translating it yields CSARSRNTEAFF.

This clonotype was recorded a few times. This chain uses TRBV28 with TRBJ2-2; no reliable D call. Trimming stripped 3 bases from V and 5 bases from J, with 4 bases between. Germline values: CDR1 MDHEN, CDR2 SYDVKM. This CDR3 has 12 residues. The CDR3 protein is CASSLITGELFF. CDR3 bases: TGTGCCAGCAGTTTGATTACCGGGGAGCTGTTTTTT.

The V gene is TRBV19, the J gene TRBJ2-1; the match to TRBD1 covers 8 bases. V shed 5 bases and J 7 bases; nucleotides not matched to a gene: 4. The CDR3 extends over 13 amino acids. The germline CDR1 and CDR2 sequences are LNHDA and SQIVND (reference sequence). CDR3 sequence: CASSLQGANEQFF. The CDR3 coding sequence is TGTGCCAGTAGTCTGCAGGGGGCAAATGAGCAGTTCTTC.

The chain joins TRBV19 to TRBJ2-3, with a tentative D call TRBD2 (6 bases). V dropped 3 bases and J dropped 5 bases, with 12 bases sitting between them. Germline V lookup: CDR1 LNHDA, CDR2 SQIVND (reference sequence). The CDR3 runs to 14 residues. Written as DNA, the CDR3 is TGTGCCAGTAGTATGGGGGGAACTGGAGATACGCAGTATTTT. Translating gives CASSMGGTGDTQYF.

The chain uses TRBV7-3 and TRBJ2-3, with 8 bases lining up with TRBD2. Germline V gives CDR1 SGHTA, CDR2 FQGTGA. After removal of 6 bases from V and 2 bases from J, the junction contained 10 bases not matched to a gene. This CDR3 has 16 amino acids. CDR3 coding DNA: TGTGCCAGCAGTCAAGGCAGCGGGAGCGACACAGATACGCAGTATTTT. This codes for CASSQGSGSDTDTQYF.

A few counts support this clonotype. Here the CDR3 DNA reads TGTGCCTGGACCAGGACAGGGACTTACTATGGCTACACCTTC. The encoded protein is CAWTRTGTYYGYTF. The chain employs TRBV30 and TRBJ1-2; 8 bases align to TRBD1. The CDR3 runs to 14 residues. Germline CDR1 is GTSNPN and CDR2 is SVGIG (reference sequence). The trim removed 4 bases at V and 3 bases at J, leaving 7 bases unmatched.

The chain joins TRBV20-1 to TRBJ1-1, with D possibly being TRBD1 (6 bases). V was trimmed by 5 bases and J by 8 bases, leaving 15 bases between them. The CDR3 extends over 12 amino acids. Per germline, CDR1 DFQATT and CDR2 SNEGSKA (reference sequence). The CDR3 sequence is CSAVQGLKEAFF. The DNA of the CDR3 is TGCAGTGCTGTACAGGGCCTGAAAGAAGCTTTCTTT.